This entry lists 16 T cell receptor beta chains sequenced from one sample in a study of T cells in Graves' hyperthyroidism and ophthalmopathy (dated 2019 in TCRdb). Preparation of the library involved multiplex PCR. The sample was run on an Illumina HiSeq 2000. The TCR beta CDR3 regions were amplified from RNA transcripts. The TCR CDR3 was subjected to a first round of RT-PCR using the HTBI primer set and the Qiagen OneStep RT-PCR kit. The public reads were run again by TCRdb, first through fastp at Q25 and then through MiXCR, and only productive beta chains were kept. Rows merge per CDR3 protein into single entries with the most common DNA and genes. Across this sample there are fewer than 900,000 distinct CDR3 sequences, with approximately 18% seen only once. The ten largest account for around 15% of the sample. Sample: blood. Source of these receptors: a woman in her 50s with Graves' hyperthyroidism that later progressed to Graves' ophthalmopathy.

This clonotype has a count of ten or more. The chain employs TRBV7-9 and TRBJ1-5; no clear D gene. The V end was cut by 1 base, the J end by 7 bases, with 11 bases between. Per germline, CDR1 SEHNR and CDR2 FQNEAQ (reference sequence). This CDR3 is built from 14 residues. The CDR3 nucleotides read TGTGCCAGCAGCTTAGGAGGGCTAGAGCAGCCCCAGCATTTT. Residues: CASSLGGLEQPQHF.

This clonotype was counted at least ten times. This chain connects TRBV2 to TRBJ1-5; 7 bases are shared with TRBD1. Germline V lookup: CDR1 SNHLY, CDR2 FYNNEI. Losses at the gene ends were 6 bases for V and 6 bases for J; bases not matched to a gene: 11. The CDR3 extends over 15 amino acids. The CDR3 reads CASRHDRERSQPQHF. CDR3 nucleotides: TGTGCCAGCAGACATGACAGGGAACGAAGTCAGCCCCAGCATTTT.

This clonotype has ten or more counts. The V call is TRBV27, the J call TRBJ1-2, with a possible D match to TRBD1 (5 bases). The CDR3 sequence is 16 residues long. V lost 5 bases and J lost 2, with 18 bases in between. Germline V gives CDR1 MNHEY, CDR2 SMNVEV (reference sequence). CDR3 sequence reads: CASSANSRAPNYGYTF. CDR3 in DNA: TGTGCCAGCAGTGCAAACTCCAGGGCTCCAAACTATGGCTACACCTTC.

For the CDR3, the DNA is TGTGCCAGCAGTTTAACTTTTGGGGTTCAAAACATTCAGTACTTC. This sequence encodes CASSLTFGVQNIQYF. The chain has TRBV28 and TRBJ2-4; D call uncertain. Germline CDR1 reads MDHEN; CDR2 reads SYDVKM. The CDR3 extends over 15 amino acids. V lost 2 bases and J lost 5, with 13 bases in between.

This chain's CDR3 is CASSPRGGNSGNTIYF. The CDR3 DNA sequence: TGTGCCAGCAGCCCCCGGGGGGGAAACTCTGGAAACACCATATATTTT. The chain is built from TRBV7-6 and TRBJ1-3; D perhaps matches TRBD1 (5 bases). Per the germline V gene, CDR1 is SGHVS and CDR2 is FNYEAQ. Trimming cost V 5 bases and J 0 bases, with 14 bases left between them. The CDR3 has 16 residues.

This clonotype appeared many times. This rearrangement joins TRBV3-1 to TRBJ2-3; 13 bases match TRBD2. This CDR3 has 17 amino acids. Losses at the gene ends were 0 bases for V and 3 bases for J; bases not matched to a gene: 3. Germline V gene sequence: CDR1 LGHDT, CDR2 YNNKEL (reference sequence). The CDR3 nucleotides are TGTGCCAGCAGCCAAGAACTAGCGGGGGGGCCGACAGATACGCAGTATTTT. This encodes CASSQELAGGPTDTQYF.

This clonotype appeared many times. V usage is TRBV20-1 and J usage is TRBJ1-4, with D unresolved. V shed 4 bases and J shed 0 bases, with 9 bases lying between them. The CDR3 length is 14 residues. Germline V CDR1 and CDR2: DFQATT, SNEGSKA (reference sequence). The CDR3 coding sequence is TGCAGTGCTACCAGCCCCACAACTAATGAAAAACTGTTTTTT. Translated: CSATSPTTNEKLFF.

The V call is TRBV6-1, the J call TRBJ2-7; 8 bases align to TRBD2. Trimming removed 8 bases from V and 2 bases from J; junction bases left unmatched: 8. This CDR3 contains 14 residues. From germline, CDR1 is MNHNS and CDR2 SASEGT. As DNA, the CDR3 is TGTGCCAGCGGTGCTAGCGGGCGAACCTACGAGCAGTACTTC. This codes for CASGASGRTYEQYF.

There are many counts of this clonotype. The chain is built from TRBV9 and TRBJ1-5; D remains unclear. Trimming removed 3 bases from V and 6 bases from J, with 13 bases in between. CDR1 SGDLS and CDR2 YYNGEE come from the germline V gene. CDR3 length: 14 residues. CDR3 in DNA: TGTGCCAGCAGCGATCACATGCGTGGTCAGCCCCAGCATTTT. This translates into CASSDHMRGQPQHF.

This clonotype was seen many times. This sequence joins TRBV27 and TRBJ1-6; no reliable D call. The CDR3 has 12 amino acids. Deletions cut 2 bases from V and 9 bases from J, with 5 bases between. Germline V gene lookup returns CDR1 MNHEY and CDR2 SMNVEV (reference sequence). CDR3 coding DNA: TGTGCCAGCAGTTTAGGGTTTTCACCCCTCCACTTT. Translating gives CASSLGFSPLHF.

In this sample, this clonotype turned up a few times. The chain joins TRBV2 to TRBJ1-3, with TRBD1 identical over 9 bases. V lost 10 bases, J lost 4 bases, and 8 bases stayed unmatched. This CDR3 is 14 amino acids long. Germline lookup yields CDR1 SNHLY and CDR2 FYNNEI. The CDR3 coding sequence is TGTGCCACCCAACCTGGACAGGGGGGAAACACCATATATTTT. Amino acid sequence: CATQPGQGGNTIYF.

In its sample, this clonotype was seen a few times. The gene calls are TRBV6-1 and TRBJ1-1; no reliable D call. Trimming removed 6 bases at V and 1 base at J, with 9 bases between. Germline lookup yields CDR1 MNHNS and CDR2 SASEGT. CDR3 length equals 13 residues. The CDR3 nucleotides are TGTGCCAGCAGGCCACCTAAGAACACTGAAGCTTTCTTT. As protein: CASRPPKNTEAFF.

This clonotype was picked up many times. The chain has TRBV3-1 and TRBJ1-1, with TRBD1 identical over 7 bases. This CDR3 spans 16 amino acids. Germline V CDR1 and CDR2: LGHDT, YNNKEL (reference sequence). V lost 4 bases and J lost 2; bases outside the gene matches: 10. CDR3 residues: CASSRQGYQTNTEAFF. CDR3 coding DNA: TGTGCCAGCAGCCGACAGGGCTATCAAACTAACACTGAAGCTTTCTTT.

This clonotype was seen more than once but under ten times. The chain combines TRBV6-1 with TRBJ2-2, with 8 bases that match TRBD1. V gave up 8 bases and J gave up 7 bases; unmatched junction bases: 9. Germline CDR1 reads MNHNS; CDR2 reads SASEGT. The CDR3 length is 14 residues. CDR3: CASQTGDRSGELFF. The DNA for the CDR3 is TGTGCCAGCCAGACAGGGGATCGTAGCGGGGAGCTGTTTTTT.

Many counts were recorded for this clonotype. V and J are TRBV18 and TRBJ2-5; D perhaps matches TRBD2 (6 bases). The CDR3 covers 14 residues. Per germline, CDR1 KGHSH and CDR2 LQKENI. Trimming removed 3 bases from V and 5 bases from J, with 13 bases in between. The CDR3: CASSPGGTEETQYF. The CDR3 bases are TGTGCCAGCTCACCCGGGGGAACCGAGGAGACCCAGTACTTC.

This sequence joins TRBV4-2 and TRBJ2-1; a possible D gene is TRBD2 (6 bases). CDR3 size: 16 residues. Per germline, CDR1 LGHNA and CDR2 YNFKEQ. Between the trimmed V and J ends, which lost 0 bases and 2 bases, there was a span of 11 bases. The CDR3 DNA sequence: TGTGCCAGCAGCCAAGAGGTAGCGGAAACCTACAATGAGCAGTTCTTC. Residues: CASSQEVAETYNEQFF.